The rows below give T cell receptor beta chains drawn from one sample of a study of control samples from healthy donors and cancer patients. Using immunoSEQ multiplex PCR, the repertoire was profiled, and TCRdb retains in-frame clones only, with some absent. This sample has approximately 90,000 clones; approximately 86% occur once, and the top ten carry approximately 20%. Material: blood. These receptors all stem from a man aged 25 to 45 in good health. The CDR3 runs from the conserved cysteine through the conserved F or W. Fields, in order: J gene, D gene, clone size, V gene, CDR3 protein, CDR3 DNA. D genes are given only for firm matches. Clone size, where shown, is once, few, many, or a class for clones that have expanded.

TRBJ1-1 . . TRBV19 CASRGGNEAFF TGTGCCAGTAGGGGGGGGAATGAAGCTTTCTTT
TRBJ1-2 . . TRBV6-2/TRBV6-3 CASSYGANYGYTF TGTGCCAGCAGTTACGGAGCTAACTATGGCTACACCTTC
TRBJ1-3 . few TRBV6-5 CASSDSPEAGNTIYF TGTGCCAGCAGTGACTCTCCGGAGGCTGGAAACACCATATATTTT
TRBJ2-5 . . TRBV6-5 CASRGRPQLQETQYF TGTGCCAGCAGGGGGCGGCCTCAACTACAAGAGACCCAGTACTTC
TRBJ2-1 . . TRBV3-1/TRBV3-2 CASSHARSSYNEQFF TGTGCCAGCAGCCACGCGAGGAGCTCCTACAATGAGCAGTTCTTC
TRBJ2-7 . once TRBV5-1 CASSLGGGKSYEQYF TGCGCCAGCAGCTTGGGTGGGGGGAAATCCTACGAGCAGTACTTC
TRBJ2-1 . . TRBV9 CASSVQTSSYNEQFF TGTGCCAGCAGCGTTCAGACGAGCTCCTACAATGAGCAGTTCTTC
TRBJ2-2 . . TRBV11-2 CASSRGPNTGELFF TGTGCCAGCAGCCGGGGCCCTAACACCGGGGAGCTGTTTTTT
TRBJ1-1 . . TRBV14 CASSQDTAFLRGTEAFF TGTGCCAGCAGCCAAGACACGGCTTTCCTAAGGGGCACTGAAGCTTTCTTT
TRBJ1-6 . . TRBV19 CASSISSLRGSSYNSPLHF TGTGCCAGTAGTATATCTTCGTTAAGGGGCAGCTCCTATAATTCACCCCTCCACTTT
TRBJ2-2 TRBD1 . TRBV6-5 CASSSLRQGAGELFF TGTGCCAGCAGTTCTCTTAGACAGGGAGCCGGGGAGCTGTTTTTT
TRBJ2-5 TRBD2 . TRBV4-2 CASSQDGGIQETQYF TGTGCCAGCAGCCAAGACGGGGGGATACAAGAGACCCAGTACTTC
TRBJ1-1 . . TRBV7-9 CASSLGANTEAFF TGTGCCAGCAGCTTAGGTGCGAACACTGAAGCTTTCTTT
TRBJ2-7 . . TRBV10-1 CASWPCSEQYF TGCGCCAGCTGGCCCTGCTCCGAGCAGTACTTC
TRBJ1-5 . . TRBV10-3 CAISEEGTAREPQHF TGTGCCATCAGTGAGGAGGGGACTGCAAGGGAGCCCCAGCATTTT
TRBJ2-2 . . TRBV7-8 CASSSHSRQVTGELFF TGTGCCAGCAGCTCCCACTCCCGGCAGGTCACCGGGGAGCTGTTTTTT
TRBJ1-2 . . TRBV5-5 CASSSRREVNYGYTF TGTGCCAGCAGCTCTCGACGGGAGGTTAACTATGGCTACACCTTC
TRBJ2-2 TRBD1 . TRBV7-9 CASTGTGNTGELFF TGTGCCAGCACCGGGACAGGGAACACCGGGGAGCTGTTTTTT
TRBJ2-5 . medium-sized TRBV2 CASSGGSRPRETQYF TGTGCCAGCAGTGGGGGCAGCAGGCCGCGGGAGACCCAGTACTTC
TRBJ2-7 TRBD1 . TRBV12-3/TRBV12-4 CASSLSGGYEQYF TGTGCCAGCAGTTTATCAGGGGGATACGAGCAGTACTTC
TRBJ2-5 TRBD1 . TRBV6-2/TRBV6-3 CASSANRGRETQYF TGTGCCAGCAGCGCGAACAGGGGGAGAGAGACCCAGTACTTC
TRBJ1-3 TRBD1 . TRBV6-1 CASSEAHRGGNTIYF TGTGCCAGCAGTGAAGCTCACAGGGGTGGAAACACCATATATTTT
TRBJ2-5 TRBD1 . TRBV18 CASSLRQGDGQETQYF TGTGCCAGCTCATTAAGACAGGGCGATGGGCAAGAGACCCAGTACTTC
TRBJ2-3 . . TRBV5-1 CASSLTPDTQYF TGCGCCAGCAGCTTGACACCAGATACGCAGTATTTT
TRBJ1-4 . . TRBV6-5 CASSAGPNEKLFF TGTGCCAGCTCGGCGGGGCCTAATGAAAAACTGTTTTTT
TRBJ1-1 . . TRBV11-2 CASSSGENTEAFF TGTGCCAGCAGCTCCGGAGAGAACACTGAAGCTTTCTTT
TRBJ1-6 . . TRBV9 CASTPREGVNSPLHF TGTGCCAGCACCCCTCGGGAAGGGGTGAATTCACCCCTCCACTTT
TRBJ2-3 . few TRBV6-6 CASSSGADTQYF TGTGCCAGCAGTTCGGGGGCAGATACGCAGTATTTT
TRBJ2-3 TRBD2 . TRBV3-1/TRBV3-2 CASSQRASGGSDTQYF TGTGCCAGCAGTCAACGTGCTAGCGGGGGATCGGATACGCAGTATTTT
TRBJ2-1 TRBD1 . TRBV6-5 CASSYQPQGLYNEQFF TGTGCCAGCAGTTACCAACCACAGGGGCTGTACAATGAGCAGTTCTTC
TRBJ1-4 . . TRBV5-1 CASSPATNEKLFF TGCGCCAGCAGCCCTGCAACTAATGAAAAACTGTTTTTT
TRBJ1-3 . once TRBV7-9 CASSLLDSLESGNTIYF TGTGCCAGCAGCTTGCTGGACTCTTTAGAGTCAGGAAACACCATATATTTT
TRBJ1-4 TRBD1 few TRBV5-1 CASSFQGANEKLFF TGCGCCAGCAGCTTCCAGGGGGCTAATGAAAAACTGTTTTTT
TRBJ2-5 . few TRBV9 CASSVEGRVRETQYF TGTGCCAGCAGCGTAGAGGGAAGGGTTCGAGAGACCCAGTACTTC
TRBJ2-7 . . TRBV3-1/TRBV3-2 CASSQAGLTYEQYF TGTGCCAGCAGCCAGGCCGGGTTGACTTACGAGCAGTACTTC
TRBJ1-4 . . TRBV6-5 CATARERVSEKLFF TGTGCCACCGCCCGGGAAAGGGTTAGCGAAAAACTGTTTTTT
TRBJ2-3 . once TRBV2 CASSGTQYTQYF TGTGCCAGCAGCGGGACTCAATATACGCAGTATTTT
TRBJ2-2 . . TRBV11-1 CASSMRTTGELFF TGTGCCAGCAGCATGCGGACAACCGGGGAGCTGTTTTTT
TRBJ2-7 . few TRBV27 CASRGVSYEQYF TGTGCCAGCAGGGGCGTCTCCTACGAGCAGTACTTC
TRBJ2-7 . . TRBV12-3/TRBV12-4 CASSLQGRLEQYF TGTGCCAGCAGTTTACAGGGCCGTTTAGAGCAGTACTTC
TRBJ2-1 . . TRBV7-6 CASSLAIRGASSYNEQFF TGTGCCAGCAGCTTAGCAATACGGGGGGCCAGCTCCTACAATGAGCAGTTCTTC
TRBJ1-6 . . TRBV5-6 CASAGRARLDSPLHF TGTGCCAGCGCCGGGAGGGCGAGGCTCGACTCACCCCTCCACTTT
TRBJ1-4 TRBD1 . TRBV6-5 CASNEQGASNEKLFF TGTGCCAGCAACGAACAGGGGGCGAGTAATGAAAAACTGTTTTTT
TRBJ2-5 TRBD2 . TRBV3-1/TRBV3-2 CASSRTSGGVWETQYF TGTGCCAGCAGTCGGACTAGCGGGGGAGTCTGGGAGACCCAGTACTTC
TRBJ1-1 . few TRBV7-9 CASSLQAGVTEAFF TGTGCCAGCAGCTTACAGGCAGGGGTGACTGAAGCTTTCTTT
TRBJ1-1 TRBD1 . TRBV6-5 CASSLGITGATEAFF TGTGCCAGCAGTCTAGGAATAACAGGGGCTACTGAAGCTTTCTTT
TRBJ2-3 TRBD2 . TRBV3-1/TRBV3-2 CASSPLAGRAQYF TGTGCCAGCAGCCCGTTAGCGGGGAGGGCGCAGTATTTT
TRBJ1-2 TRBD1 . TRBV27 CASSLDRGYGYTF TGTGCCAGCAGCCTAGACAGGGGCTATGGCTACACCTTC
TRBJ2-1 . . TRBV3-1/TRBV3-2 CASSPVSGAYNEQFF TGTGCCAGCAGCCCCGTTAGCGGAGCCTACAATGAGCAGTTCTTC
TRBJ1-6 . . TRBV5-6 CASSLATGVSYNSPLHF TGTGCCAGCAGCTTGGCTACGGGCGTCTCCTATAATTCACCCCTCCACTTT
TRBJ2-1 . . TRBV7-8 CASSLAGWLNEQFF TGTGCCAGCAGCTTAGCCGGGTGGTTGAATGAGCAGTTCTTC
TRBJ1-6 . . TRBV6-4 CASSDQFGDSPLHF TGTGCCAGCAGTGACCAATTCGGGGATTCACCCCTCCACTTT
TRBJ2-3 TRBD2 . TRBV6-4 CASSASGVGTDTQYF TGTGCCAGCAGCGCTAGCGGGGTAGGCACAGATACGCAGTATTTT
TRBJ2-5 TRBD2 . TRBV15 CATSSGSGSQETQYF TGTGCCACCAGCAGTGGTAGCGGGAGCCAAGAGACCCAGTACTTC
TRBJ2-7 . . TRBV6-5 CASRPGRGLGYEQYF TGTGCCAGCAGGCCGGGACGCGGGTTAGGTTACGAGCAGTACTTC
TRBJ1-2 TRBD1 . TRBV6-5 CASREGAVGYTF TGTGCCAGCAGGGAGGGGGCCGTTGGCTACACCTTC
TRBJ1-1 . . TRBV14 CASSQDIRANTEAFF TGTGCCAGCAGCCAAGATATCCGAGCGAACACTGAAGCTTTCTTT